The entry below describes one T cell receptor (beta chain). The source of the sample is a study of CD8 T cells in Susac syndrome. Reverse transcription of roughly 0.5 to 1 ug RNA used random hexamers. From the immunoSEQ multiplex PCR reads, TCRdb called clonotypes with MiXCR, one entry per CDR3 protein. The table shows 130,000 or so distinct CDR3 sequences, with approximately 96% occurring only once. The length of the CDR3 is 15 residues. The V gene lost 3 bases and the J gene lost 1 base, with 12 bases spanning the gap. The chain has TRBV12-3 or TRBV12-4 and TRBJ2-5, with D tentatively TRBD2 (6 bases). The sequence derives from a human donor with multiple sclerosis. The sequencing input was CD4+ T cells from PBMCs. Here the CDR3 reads CASSLEGRIQETQYF. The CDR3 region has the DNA TGTGCCAGCAGTTTGGAGGGTCGAATCCAAGAGACCCAGTACTTC.